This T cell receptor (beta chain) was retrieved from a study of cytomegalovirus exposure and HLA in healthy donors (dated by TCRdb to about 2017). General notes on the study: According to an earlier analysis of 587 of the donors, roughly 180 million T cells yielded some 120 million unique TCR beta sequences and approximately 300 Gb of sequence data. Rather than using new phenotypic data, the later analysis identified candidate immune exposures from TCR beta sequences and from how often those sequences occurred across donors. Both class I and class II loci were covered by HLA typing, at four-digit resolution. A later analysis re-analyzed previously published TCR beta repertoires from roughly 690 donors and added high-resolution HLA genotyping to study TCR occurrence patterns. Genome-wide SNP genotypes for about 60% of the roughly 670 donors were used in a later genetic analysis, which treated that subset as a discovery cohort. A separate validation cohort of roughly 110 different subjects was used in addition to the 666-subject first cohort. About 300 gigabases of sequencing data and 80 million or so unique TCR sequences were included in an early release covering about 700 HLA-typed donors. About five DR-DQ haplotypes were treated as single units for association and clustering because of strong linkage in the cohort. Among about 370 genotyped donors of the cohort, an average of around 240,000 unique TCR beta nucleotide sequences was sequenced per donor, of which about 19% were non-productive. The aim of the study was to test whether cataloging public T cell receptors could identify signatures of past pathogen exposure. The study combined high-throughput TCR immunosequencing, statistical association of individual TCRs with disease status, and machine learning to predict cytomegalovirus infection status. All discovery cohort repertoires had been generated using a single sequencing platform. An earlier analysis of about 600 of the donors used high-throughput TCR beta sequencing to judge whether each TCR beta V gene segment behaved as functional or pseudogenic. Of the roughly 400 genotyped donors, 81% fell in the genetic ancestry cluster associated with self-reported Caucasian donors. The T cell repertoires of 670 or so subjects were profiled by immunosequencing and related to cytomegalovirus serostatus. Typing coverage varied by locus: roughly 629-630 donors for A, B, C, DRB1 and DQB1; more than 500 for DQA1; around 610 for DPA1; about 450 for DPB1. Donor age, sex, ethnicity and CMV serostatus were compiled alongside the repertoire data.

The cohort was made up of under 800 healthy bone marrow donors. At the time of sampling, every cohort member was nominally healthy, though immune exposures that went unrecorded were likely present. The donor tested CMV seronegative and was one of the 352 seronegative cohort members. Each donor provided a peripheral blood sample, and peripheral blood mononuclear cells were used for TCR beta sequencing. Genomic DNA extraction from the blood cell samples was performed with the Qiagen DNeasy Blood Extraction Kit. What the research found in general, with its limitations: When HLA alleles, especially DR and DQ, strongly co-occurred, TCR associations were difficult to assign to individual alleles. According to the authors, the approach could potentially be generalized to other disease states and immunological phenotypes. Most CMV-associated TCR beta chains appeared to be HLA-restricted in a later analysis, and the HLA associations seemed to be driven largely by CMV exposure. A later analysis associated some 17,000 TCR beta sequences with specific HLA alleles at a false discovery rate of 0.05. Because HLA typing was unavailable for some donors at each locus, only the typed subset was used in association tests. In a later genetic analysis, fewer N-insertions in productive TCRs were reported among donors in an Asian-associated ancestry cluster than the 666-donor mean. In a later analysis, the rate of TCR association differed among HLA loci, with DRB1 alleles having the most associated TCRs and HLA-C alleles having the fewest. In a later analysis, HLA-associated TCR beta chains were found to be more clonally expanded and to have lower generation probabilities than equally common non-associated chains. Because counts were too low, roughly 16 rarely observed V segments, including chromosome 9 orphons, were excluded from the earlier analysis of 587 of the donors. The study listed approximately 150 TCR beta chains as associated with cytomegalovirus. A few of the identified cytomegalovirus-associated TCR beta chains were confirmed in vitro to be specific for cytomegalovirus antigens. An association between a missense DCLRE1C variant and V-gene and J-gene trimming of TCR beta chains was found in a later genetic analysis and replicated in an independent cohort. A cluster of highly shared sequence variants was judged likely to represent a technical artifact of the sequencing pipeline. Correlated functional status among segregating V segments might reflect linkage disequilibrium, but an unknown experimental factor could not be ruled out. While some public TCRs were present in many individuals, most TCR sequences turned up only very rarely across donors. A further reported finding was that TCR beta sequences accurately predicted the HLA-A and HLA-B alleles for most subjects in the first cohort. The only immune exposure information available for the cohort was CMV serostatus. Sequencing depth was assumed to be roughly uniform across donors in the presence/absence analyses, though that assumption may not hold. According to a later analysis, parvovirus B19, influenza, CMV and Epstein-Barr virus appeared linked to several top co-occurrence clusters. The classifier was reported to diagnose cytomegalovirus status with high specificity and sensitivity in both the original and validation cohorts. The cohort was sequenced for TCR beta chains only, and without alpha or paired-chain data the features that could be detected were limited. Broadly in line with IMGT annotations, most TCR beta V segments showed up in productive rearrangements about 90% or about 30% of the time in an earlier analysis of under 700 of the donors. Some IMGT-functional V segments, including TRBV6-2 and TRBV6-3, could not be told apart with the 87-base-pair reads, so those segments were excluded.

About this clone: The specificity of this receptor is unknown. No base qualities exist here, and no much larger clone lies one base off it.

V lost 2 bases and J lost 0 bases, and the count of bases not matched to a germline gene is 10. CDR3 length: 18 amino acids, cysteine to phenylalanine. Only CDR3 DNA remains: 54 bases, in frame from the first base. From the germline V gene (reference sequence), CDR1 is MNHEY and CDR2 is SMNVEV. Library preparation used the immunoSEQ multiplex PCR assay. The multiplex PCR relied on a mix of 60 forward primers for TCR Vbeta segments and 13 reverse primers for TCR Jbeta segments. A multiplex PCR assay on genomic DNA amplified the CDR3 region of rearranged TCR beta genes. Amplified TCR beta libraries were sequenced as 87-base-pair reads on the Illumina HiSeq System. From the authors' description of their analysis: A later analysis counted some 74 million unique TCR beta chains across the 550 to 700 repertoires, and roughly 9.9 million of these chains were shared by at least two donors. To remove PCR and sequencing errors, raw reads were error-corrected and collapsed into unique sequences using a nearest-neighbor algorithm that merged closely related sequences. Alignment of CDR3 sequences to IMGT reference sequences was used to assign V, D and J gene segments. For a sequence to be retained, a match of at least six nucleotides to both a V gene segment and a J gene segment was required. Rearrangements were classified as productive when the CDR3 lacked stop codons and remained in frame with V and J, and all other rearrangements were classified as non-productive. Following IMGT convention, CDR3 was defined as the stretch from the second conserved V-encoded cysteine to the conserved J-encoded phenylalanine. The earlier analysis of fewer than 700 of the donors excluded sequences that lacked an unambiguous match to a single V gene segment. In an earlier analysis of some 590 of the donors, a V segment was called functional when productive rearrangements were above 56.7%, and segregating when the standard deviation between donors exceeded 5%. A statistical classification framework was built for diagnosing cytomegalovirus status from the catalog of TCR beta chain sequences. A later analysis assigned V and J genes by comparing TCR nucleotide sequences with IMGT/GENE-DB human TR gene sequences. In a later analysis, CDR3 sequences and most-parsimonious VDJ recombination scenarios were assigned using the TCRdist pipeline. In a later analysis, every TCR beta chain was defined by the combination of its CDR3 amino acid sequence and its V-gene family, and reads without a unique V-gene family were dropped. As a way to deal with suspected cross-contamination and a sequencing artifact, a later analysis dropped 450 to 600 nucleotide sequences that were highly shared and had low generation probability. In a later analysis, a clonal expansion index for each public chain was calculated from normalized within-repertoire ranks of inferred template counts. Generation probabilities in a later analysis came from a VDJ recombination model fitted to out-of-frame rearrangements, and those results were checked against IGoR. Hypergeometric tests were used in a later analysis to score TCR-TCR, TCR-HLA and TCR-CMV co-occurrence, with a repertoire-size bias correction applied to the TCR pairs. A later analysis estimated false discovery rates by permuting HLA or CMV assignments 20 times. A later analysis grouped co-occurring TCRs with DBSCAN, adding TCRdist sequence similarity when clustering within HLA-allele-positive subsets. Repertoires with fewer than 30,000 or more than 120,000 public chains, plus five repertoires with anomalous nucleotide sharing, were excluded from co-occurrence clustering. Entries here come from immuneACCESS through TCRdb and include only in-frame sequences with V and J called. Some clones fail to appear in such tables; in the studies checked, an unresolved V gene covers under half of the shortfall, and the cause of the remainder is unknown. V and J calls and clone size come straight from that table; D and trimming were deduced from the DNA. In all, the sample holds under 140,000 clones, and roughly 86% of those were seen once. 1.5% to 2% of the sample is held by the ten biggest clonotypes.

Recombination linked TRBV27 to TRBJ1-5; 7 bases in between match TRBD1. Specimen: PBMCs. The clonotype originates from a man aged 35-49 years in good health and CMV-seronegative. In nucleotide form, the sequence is TGTGCCAGCAGTTTAAGGTCACCGGGACAGTATAGCAATCAGCCCCAGCATTTT. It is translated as CASSLRSPGQYSNQPQHF.